Each of the 32 T cell receptor beta chains below was sequenced from the same sample in a study of blood T cell repertoires in COVID-19. The method was immunoSEQ multiplex PCR; TCRdb's version includes in-frame clones alone and lacks a portion of them. The sample includes 290,000 or so clones, roughly 85% of them seen just once. Sequenced: peripheral blood. These receptors were obtained from a man aged 45-65 years with active or convalescent COVID-19.

CDR3 nucleotide sequence: TGTGCCAGCAGTTCAACGTACAGGGGGACGACTTTCTTT. Translated: CASSSTYRGTTFF. The chain joins TRBV6-5 to TRBJ1-1, with 8 nucleotides matching TRBD1. In germline, CDR1 is MNHEY, CDR2 SVGAGI. The CDR3 consists of 13 residues. Germline trimming cut 4 bases from V and 12 bases from J; bases unmatched to any gene: 10.

The chain couples TRBV15 to TRBJ2-2; 13 bases are shared with TRBD2. This CDR3 spans 18 amino acids. The V gene's germline CDR1 is LNHNV and CDR2 YYDKDF (reference sequence). Trimming cost V 6 bases and J 4 bases; bases outside gene matches: 11. Written as DNA, the CDR3 is TGTGCCACCAGTCGAACCGTGGGACTAGCGGGAAGCACCGGGGAGCTGTTTTTT. This translates into CATSRTVGLAGSTGELFF.

This chain links TRBV9 with TRBJ2-3; 7 bases fit TRBD2. Germline V gene lookup returns CDR1 SGDLS and CDR2 YYNGEE. CDR3 size: 15 residues. V shed 4 bases, J shed 1 base, and the junction held 6 bases outside the gene matches. CDR3 sequence: CASSTTSARTDTQYF. The CDR3, as DNA: TGTGCCAGCAGCACAACTAGCGCCCGCACAGATACGCAGTATTTT.

V and J are TRBV30 and TRBJ1-3; no definite D call. Trimming shortened V by 3 bases and J by 0 bases, and 12 bases separated the two germline ends. CDR1 GTSNPN and CDR2 SVGIG come from the germline V gene (reference sequence). The CDR3 extends over 15 amino acids. The CDR3 DNA sequence: TGTGCCTGGAGCCCTCCGGCGGACTCTGGAAACACCATATATTTT. Translating it yields CAWSPPADSGNTIYF.

The genes are TRBV7-6 and TRBJ1-2; the D gene is possibly TRBD1 (6 bases). The CDR3 covers 11 residues. Germline-derived CDR1 and CDR2 are SGHVS and FNYEAQ. V was trimmed by 8 bases and J by 8 bases, leaving 12 bases between them. The CDR3 DNA reads TGTGCCAGCCCCCCGGGGGGCGGCTACACCTTC. This encodes CASPPGGGYTF. The variable domain in full, with the rest retrieved from reference TRBV7-6 and TRBJ1-2, is GAGVSQSPRYKVTKRGQDVALRCDPISGHVSLYWYRQALGQGPEFLTYFNYEAQQDKSGLPNDRFSAERPEGSISTLTIQRTEQRDSAMYRCASPPGGGYTFGSGTRLTVV.

The rearrangement links TRBV18 to TRBJ2-3; 10 bases are shared with TRBD2. Germline CDR1 and CDR2: KGHSH and LQKENI. This CDR3 contains 16 residues. V lost 0 bases to trimming and J lost 5 bases; unmatched junction nucleotides: 5. This chain's CDR3 is CASSPPVAGGKDTQYF. CDR3 DNA: TGTGCCAGCTCACCACCGGTAGCGGGAGGTAAAGATACGCAGTATTTT.

The chain uses TRBV5-6 and TRBJ1-1, with 7 nucleotides matching TRBD1. This CDR3 has 11 amino acids. Germline V lookup: CDR1 SGHDT, CDR2 YYEEEE. Trimming took 4 bases from V and 11 from J; bases not matched to a gene: 5. In nucleotides, the CDR3 is TGTGCCAGCAGCGTCACAGGGGAGGCTTTCTTT. Protein product: CASSVTGEAFF. The whole variable domain, remainder taken from reference TRBV5-6 and TRBJ1-1, is DAGVTQSPTHLIKTRGQQVTLRCSPKSGHDTVSWYQQALGQGPQFIFQYYEEEERQRGNFPDRFSGHQFPNYSSELNVNALLLGDSALYLCASSVTGEAFFGQGTRLTVV.

CDR3: CASSLVLAGEREQYF. The CDR3 bases are TGTGCCAGCAGCTTGGTTCTAGCGGGAGAACGCGAGCAGTACTTC. This chain links TRBV5-5 with TRBJ2-7; 10 positions match TRBD2. The J segment lost 6 bases and the V segment lost 0 bases, leaving 6 bases of the junction unmatched. The germline CDR1 and CDR2 sequences are SGHKS and YYEKEE (reference sequence). CDR3 length: 15 amino acids.

This clone was observed a few times. V is TRBV30 and J is TRBJ1-5, with D tentatively TRBD1 (5 bases). This CDR3 region has 14 residues. Trimming stripped 1 base from V and 2 bases from J, with 9 bases between. Per germline, CDR1 GTSNPN and CDR2 SVGIG (reference sequence). This chain's CDR3 is CAWSAGGGNQPQHF. The CDR3 DNA follows: TGTGCCTGGAGTGCTGGGGGGGGCAATCAGCCCCAGCATTTT. The full variable domain, with the rest looked up from reference TRBV30 and TRBJ1-5, is SQTIHQWPATLVQPVGSPLSLECTVEGTSNPNLYWYRQAAGRGLQLLFYSVGIGQISSEVPQNLSASRPQDRQFILSSKKLLLSDSGFYLCAWSAGGGNQPQHFGDGTRLSIL.

This clone was seen repeatedly, ten times or more. The chain recombines TRBV27 with TRBJ2-1, with 9 bases matching TRBD1. With 3 bases clipped from V and 7 bases from J, the junction kept 4 bases outside the gene matches. This CDR3 contains 14 residues. Germline lookup yields CDR1 MNHEY and CDR2 SMNVEV (reference sequence). The CDR3 DNA is TGTGCCAGCAGTTTCGGGACAGGGTGGAATGAGCAGTTCTTC. Translation gives CASSFGTGWNEQFF.

This chain joins TRBV9 and TRBJ2-7; possible D gene TRBD1, 6 bases. CDR1 and CDR2 from the germline V gene are SGDLS and YYNGEE. The CDR3 has 15 amino acids. Trimming stripped 0 bases from V and 0 bases from J, with 10 bases between. CDR3 in DNA: TGTGCCAGCAGCGTAGGACAGGATGCCTCCTACGAGCAGTACTTC. It yields the protein CASSVGQDASYEQYF.

The sample holds a few counts of this clone. The J gene is TRBJ1-5, the V gene TRBV15; no firm D call. Germline CDR1 and CDR2: LNHNV and YYDKDF (reference sequence). V was cut by 1 base and J by 4 bases, with 23 bases left in between. This CDR3 spans 19 amino acids. The CDR3 nucleotides are TGTGCCACCAGCAGAGTAGGGCCGGGGTCTGAAGGAGATAATCAGCCCCAGCATTTT. This gives the protein CATSRVGPGSEGDNQPQHF.

V usage is TRBV27 and J usage is TRBJ2-3, with TRBD1 as a possible D gene (5 bases). Germline CDR1 and CDR2: MNHEY and SMNVEV (reference sequence). The V end was cut by 6 bases, the J end by 1 base, with 8 bases between. CDR3 size: 13 residues. CDR3 DNA: TGTGCCAGCAGAGGGGTCGGCACAGATACGCAGTATTTT. Its protein product is CASRGVGTDTQYF.

This chain joins TRBV12-3 or TRBV12-4 and TRBJ2-7; 7 nucleotides match TRBD1. V lost 6 bases to trimming and J lost 7 bases; unmatched junction nucleotides: 9. This CDR3 comprises 13 residues. The chain's CDR3 is CASSTGTDYEQYF. In nucleotides, the CDR3 is TGTGCCAGCAGCACCGGGACAGACTATGAGCAGTACTTC.

V usage is TRBV12-3 or TRBV12-4 and J usage is TRBJ1-1; no clear D gene. This CDR3 is built from 13 residues. Trimming removed 6 bases from V and 5 bases from J, with 13 bases in between. The CDR3 sequence is CASSILHPTEAFF. Here the CDR3 DNA reads TGTGCCAGCAGCATACTTCATCCGACTGAAGCTTTCTTT.

The chain is built from TRBV27 and TRBJ1-2; D is uncertain. This CDR3 has 14 amino acids. V was trimmed by 6 bases and J by 4 bases, leaving 15 bases between them. Germline V CDR1 and CDR2: MNHEY, SMNVEV (reference sequence). The CDR3 coding sequence is TGTGCCAGCAGCCGAACCCCTATGATCTATGGCTACACCTTC. Translated: CASSRTPMIYGYTF.

This sequence joins TRBV3-1 (or the pseudogene TRBV3-2) and TRBJ2-1, with 10 positions matching TRBD2. This CDR3 contains 15 residues. The ends lost 4 bases at V and 8 bases at J; junction bases unmatched: 8. Germline V gene sequence: CDR1 LGHDT, CDR2 YNNKEL (reference sequence). DNA of the CDR3: TGTGCCAGCAGCCCATCTAGCGGGAGTAAGGATGAGCAGTTCTTC. Its protein product is CASSPSSGSKDEQFF.

The rearrangement uses TRBV11-2 and TRBJ2-3; a weak D match, TRBD2 (7 bases). The CDR3 consists of 13 residues. Germline V gene lookup returns CDR1 SGHAT and CDR2 FQNNGV. Trimming stripped 3 bases from V and 5 bases from J, with 9 bases between. The CDR3 sequence: CASSLRGGDTQYF. The CDR3 nucleotides are TGTGCCAGCAGCTTGAGGGGGGGAGATACGCAGTATTTT.

J is TRBJ2-7 and V is TRBV7-3; possibly TRBD2 for D (5 bases). V lost 2 bases and J 2 bases, leaving 13 bases between the germline ends. The CDR3 totals 15 residues. Germline V gene data show CDR1 as SGHTA and CDR2 as FQGTGA. The CDR3 loop reads CASSLVTSSTYEQYF. The CDR3, as DNA: TGTGCCAGCAGCTTAGTCACTAGTTCCACCTACGAGCAGTACTTC.

This chain links TRBV19 with TRBJ2-7; 8 bases are shared with TRBD1. Germline values: CDR1 LNHDA, CDR2 SQIVND (reference sequence). The junction had 13 bases not matched to a gene; V was cut back by 5 bases and J by 4 bases. This CDR3 comprises 16 residues. CDR3 DNA: TGTGCCAGTAGTCCCCATGCGGACAGGGATCGGTACGAGCAGTACTTC. Translation gives CASSPHADRDRYEQYF. Drawing the rest from reference TRBV19 and TRBJ2-7, the complete variable domain is DGGITQSPKYLFRKEGQNVTLSCEQNLNHDAMYWYRQDPGQGLRLIYYSQIVNDFQKGDIAEGYSVSREKKESFPLTVTSAQKNPTAFYLCASSPHADRDRYEQYFGPGTRLTVT.

The rearrangement links TRBV6-2 or TRBV6-3 to TRBJ2-7; TRBD1 matches at 8 bases. Unmatched junction bases numbered 8, after V lost 2 bases and J lost 5 bases. The CDR3 loop spans 15 amino acids. The germline V gene has CDR1 MNHEY and CDR2 SVGEGT. The CDR3 reads CASSYNGQGPNEQYF. CDR3 DNA: TGTGCCAGCAGTTACAACGGACAGGGACCCAACGAGCAGTACTTC.

The chain has TRBV11-2 and TRBJ1-1; D is unresolved. Germline loops: CDR1 SGHAT, CDR2 FQNNGV. Trimming shortened V by 5 bases and J by 3 bases, and 16 bases separated the two germline ends. This CDR3 contains 15 residues. The CDR3 protein is CASSPQTKWDTEAFF. The CDR3 bases are TGTGCCAGCAGCCCCCAGACAAAGTGGGACACTGAAGCTTTCTTT.

The chain links TRBV5-8 to TRBJ2-7; 10 nucleotides align to TRBD2. CDR3 size: 16 residues. J lost 3 bases, V lost 3 bases, and 9 bases had no gene match. Germline-derived CDR1 and CDR2 are SGHTS and YDEGEE. The CDR3 DNA reads as TGTGCCAGCAGCTGGGGAACTAGCGGGAAAGGCTACGAGCAGTACTTC. Its protein product is CASSWGTSGKGYEQYF.

J is TRBJ1-3 and V is TRBV13, with TRBD1 identical over 7 bases. V was pared by 3 bases and J by 0 bases, with 8 bases of the junction left unmatched. The CDR3 runs to 17 residues. CDR1 is PRHDT and CDR2 is FYEKMQ in the germline V gene (reference sequence). DNA of the CDR3: TGTGCCAGCAGCTTTCGACAGGGTCGGGGCTCTGGAAACACCATATATTTT. Encoded protein: CASSFRQGRGSGNTIYF.

The chain is built from TRBV6-6 and TRBJ2-4; D may be TRBD1 (6 bases). V gave up 4 bases and J gave up 2 bases, with 15 bases separating them. Germline V gene data show CDR1 as MNHNY and CDR2 as SVGAGI (reference sequence). The CDR3 runs to 16 residues. CDR3 residues: CASSSPQGLPKNIQYF. CDR3 nucleotides: TGTGCCAGCAGTTCGCCCCAGGGGCTGCCCAAAAACATTCAGTACTTC.

This sequence joins TRBV6-1 and TRBJ2-3, with TRBD2 as a possible D gene (5 bases). Trimming pared 1 base from V and 4 bases from J, leaving 12 bases between. The CDR3 has 15 residues. Germline lookup yields CDR1 MNHNS and CDR2 SASEGT. CDR3 DNA: TGTGCCAGCAGTGAAGGTGCTAGCCCCGCAGATACGCAGTATTTT. Encoded protein: CASSEGASPADTQYF.

The V gene is TRBV7-8, the J gene TRBJ2-7; a possible D gene is TRBD2 (5 bases). V lost 1 base and J lost 3, with 13 bases in between. This CDR3 is built from 15 residues. Germline V lookup: CDR1 SGHVS, CDR2 FQNEAQ. The CDR3 nucleotides are TGTGCCAGCAGCTTAGAAAGCGGAGGTTTCTACGAGCAGTACTTC. Translation gives CASSLESGGFYEQYF.

The chain recombines TRBV18 with TRBJ2-3; D not certain. The V end lost 0 bases, the J end lost 4 bases, and 8 bases lay between the germline ends. Germline V gene data show CDR1 as KGHSH and CDR2 as LQKENI. The CDR3 runs 14 residues. The CDR3: CASSPPTRADTQYF. The CDR3 DNA reads TGTGCCAGCTCACCACCGACCCGGGCAGATACGCAGTATTTT. Looking up the rest from reference TRBV18 and TRBJ2-3 gives the full variable domain: NAGVMQNPRHLVRRRGQEARLRCSPMKGHSHVYWYRQLPEEGLKFMVYLQKENIIDESGMPKERFSAEFPKEGPSILRIQQVVRGDSAAYFCASSPPTRADTQYFGPGTRLTVL.

CDR3 sequence reads: CASSVRAGGYGNEQFF. The CDR3 DNA is TGTGCCAGCAGCGTCCGAGCGGGAGGCTACGGGAATGAGCAGTTCTTC. The J gene is TRBJ2-1, the V gene TRBV9, with 9 bases lining up with TRBD2. This CDR3 has 16 residues. Germline CDR1 SGDLS, CDR2 YYNGEE. The V and J ends lost 2 bases and 7 bases, in that order; junction bases with no gene match: 10.

V is TRBV24-1 and J is TRBJ2-3, with a tentative D call TRBD2 (7 bases). Trimming cost V 4 bases and J 2 bases, with 15 bases left between them. This CDR3 has 16 amino acids. Germline-derived CDR1 and CDR2 are KGHDR and SFDVKD. CDR3 in DNA: TGTGCCACCAGTGACAGGGGAGGGGGACCCACAGATACGCAGTATTTT. It specifies CATSDRGGGPTDTQYF.

V gene TRBV5-4 combines with J gene TRBJ2-6; 7 bases are shared with TRBD1. Germline V lookup: CDR1 SGHNT, CDR2 YYREEE (reference sequence). V shed 4 bases and J 1 base; nucleotides not matched to a gene: 11. The CDR3 totals 18 residues. The CDR3 bases are TGTGCCAGCAGCGACACAGGGGTCGGCTTATCTGGGGCCAACGTCCTGACTTTC. Translated, it gives CASSDTGVGLSGANVLTF.

The chain employs TRBV11-2 and TRBJ2-7; tentative D call: TRBD2 (6 bases). V was pared by 7 bases and J by 0 bases, with 13 bases between. The CDR3 sequence is 14 residues long. CDR1 and CDR2 from the germline V gene are SGHAT and FQNNGV. CDR3 coding DNA: TGTGCCAGCAAGCGGGTCCCAAGCTCCTACGAGCAGTACTTC. Translation gives CASKRVPSSYEQYF.